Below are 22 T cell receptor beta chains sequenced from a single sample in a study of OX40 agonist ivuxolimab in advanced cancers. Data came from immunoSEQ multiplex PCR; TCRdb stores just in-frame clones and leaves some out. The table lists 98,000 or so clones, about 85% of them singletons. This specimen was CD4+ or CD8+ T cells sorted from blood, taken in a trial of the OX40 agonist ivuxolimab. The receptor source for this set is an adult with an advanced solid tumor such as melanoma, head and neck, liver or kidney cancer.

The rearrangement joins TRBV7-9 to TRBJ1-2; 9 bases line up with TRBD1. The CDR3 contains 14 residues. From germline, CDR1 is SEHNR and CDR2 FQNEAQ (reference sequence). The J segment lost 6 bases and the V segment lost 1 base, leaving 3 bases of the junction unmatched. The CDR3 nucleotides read TGTGCCAGCAGCTTAGGGGACAGGGAGGATGGCTACACCTTC. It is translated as CASSLGDREDGYTF.

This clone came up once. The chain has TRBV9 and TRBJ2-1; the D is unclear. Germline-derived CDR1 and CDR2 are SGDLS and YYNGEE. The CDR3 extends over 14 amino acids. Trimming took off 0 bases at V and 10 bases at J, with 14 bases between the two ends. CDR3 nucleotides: TGTGCCAGCAGCGTAGCTCTAGGGCTTACCGAGCAGTTCTTC. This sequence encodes CASSVALGLTEQFF.

CDR3: CASSRGDRTNEQFF. As DNA, the CDR3 is TGCGCCAGCAGCCGGGGAGACAGAACCAATGAGCAGTTCTTC. This sequence joins TRBV5-1 and TRBJ2-1; tentatively, D is TRBD1 or TRBD2 (5 bases each). The CDR3 is 14 amino acids. V lost 4 bases and J lost 6, with 14 bases in between. Germline CDR1 is SGHRS and CDR2 is YFSETQ.

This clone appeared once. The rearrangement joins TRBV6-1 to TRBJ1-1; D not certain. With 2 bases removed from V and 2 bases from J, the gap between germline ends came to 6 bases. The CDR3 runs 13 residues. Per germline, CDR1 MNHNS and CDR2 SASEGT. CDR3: CASSEHDNTEAFF. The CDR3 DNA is TGTGCCAGCAGTGAACACGATAACACTGAAGCTTTCTTT.

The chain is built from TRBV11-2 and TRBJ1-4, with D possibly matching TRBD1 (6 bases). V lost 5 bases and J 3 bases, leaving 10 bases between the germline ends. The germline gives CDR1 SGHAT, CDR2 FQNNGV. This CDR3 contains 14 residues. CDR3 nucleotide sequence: TGTGCCAGCAGCCAAGGGGGTCCTAATGAAAAACTGTTTTTT. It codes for CASSQGGPNEKLFF.

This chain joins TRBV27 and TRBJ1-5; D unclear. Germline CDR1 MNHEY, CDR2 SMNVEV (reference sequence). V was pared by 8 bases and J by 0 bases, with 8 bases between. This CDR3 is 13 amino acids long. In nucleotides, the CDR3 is TGTGCCAGCGGGCAATATAGCAATCAGCCCCAGCATTTT. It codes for CASGQYSNQPQHF.

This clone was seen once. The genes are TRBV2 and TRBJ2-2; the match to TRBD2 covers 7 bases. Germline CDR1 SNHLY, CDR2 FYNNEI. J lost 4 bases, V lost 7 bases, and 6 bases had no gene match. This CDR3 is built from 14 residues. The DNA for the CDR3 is TGTGCCAGCACCAGACTAGCACTCACCGGGGAGCTGTTTTTT. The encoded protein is CASTRLALTGELFF.

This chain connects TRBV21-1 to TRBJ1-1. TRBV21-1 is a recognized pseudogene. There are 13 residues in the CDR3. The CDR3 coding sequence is TGTGCCAGCAGCAAAAGGGCTAACACTGAAGCTTTCTTT. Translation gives CASSKRANTEAFF.

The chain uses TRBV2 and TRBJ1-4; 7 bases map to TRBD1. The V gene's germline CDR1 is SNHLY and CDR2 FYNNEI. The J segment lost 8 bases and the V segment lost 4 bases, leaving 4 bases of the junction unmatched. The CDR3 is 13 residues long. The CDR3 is CASSGWTGEKLFF. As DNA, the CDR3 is TGTGCCAGCAGTGGGTGGACAGGAGAAAAACTGTTTTTT. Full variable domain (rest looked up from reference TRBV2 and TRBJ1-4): EPEVTQTPSHQVTQMGQEVILRCVPISNHLYFYWYRQILGQKVEFLVSFYNNEISEKSEIFDDQFSVERPDGSNFTLKIRSTKLEDSAMYFCASSGWTGEKLFFGSGTQLSVL.

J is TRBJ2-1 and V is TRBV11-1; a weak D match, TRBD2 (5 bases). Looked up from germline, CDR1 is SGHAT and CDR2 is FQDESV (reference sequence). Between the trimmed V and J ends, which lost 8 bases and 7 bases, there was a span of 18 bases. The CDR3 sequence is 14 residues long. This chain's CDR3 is CASVQTLSENEQFF. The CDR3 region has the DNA TGTGCCAGCGTGCAGACGCTTAGCGAGAATGAGCAGTTCTTC.

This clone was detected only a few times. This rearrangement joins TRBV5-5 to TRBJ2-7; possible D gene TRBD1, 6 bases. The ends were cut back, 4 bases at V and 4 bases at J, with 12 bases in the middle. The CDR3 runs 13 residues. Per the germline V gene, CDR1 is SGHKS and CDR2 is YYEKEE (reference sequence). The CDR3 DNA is TGTGCCAGCAGCGCGGCCAGGGGTTACGAGCAGTACTTC. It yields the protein CASSAARGYEQYF.

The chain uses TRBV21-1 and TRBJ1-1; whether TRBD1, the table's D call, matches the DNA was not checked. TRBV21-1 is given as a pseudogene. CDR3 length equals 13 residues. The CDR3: CASGTGVNTEAFF. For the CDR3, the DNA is TGTGCCAGCGGGACAGGGGTGAACACTGAAGCTTTCTTT.

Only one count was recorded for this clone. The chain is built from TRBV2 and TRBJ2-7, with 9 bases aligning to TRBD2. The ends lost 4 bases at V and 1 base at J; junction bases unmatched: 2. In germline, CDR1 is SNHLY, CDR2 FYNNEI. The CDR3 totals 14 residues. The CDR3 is CASSGGRGSYEQYV. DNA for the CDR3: TGTGCCAGCAGTGGCGGGAGGGGATCCTACGAGCAGTACGTC.

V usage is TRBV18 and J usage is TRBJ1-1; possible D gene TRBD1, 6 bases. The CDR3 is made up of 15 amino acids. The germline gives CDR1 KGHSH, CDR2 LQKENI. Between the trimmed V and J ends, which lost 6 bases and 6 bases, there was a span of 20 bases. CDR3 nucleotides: TGTGCCAGCTCTCGGGGGCAGGGGAGGAGCGCTGAAGCTTTCTTT. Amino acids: CASSRGQGRSAEAFF.

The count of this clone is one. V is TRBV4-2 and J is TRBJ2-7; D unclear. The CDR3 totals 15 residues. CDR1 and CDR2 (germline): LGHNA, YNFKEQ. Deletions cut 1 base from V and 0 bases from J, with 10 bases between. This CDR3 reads CASSQGTESSYEQYV. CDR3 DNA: TGTGCCAGCAGCCAAGGGACCGAGAGCTCCTACGAGCAGTACGTC.

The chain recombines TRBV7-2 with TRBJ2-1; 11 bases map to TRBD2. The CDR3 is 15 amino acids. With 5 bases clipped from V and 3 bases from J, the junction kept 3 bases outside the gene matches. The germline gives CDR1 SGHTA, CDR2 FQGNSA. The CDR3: CASSRTSGYYNEQFF. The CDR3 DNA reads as TGTGCCAGCAGCAGGACTAGCGGGTACTACAATGAGCAGTTCTTC.

The chain's CDR3 is CASSHGLAMNEQFF. The CDR3 DNA sequence: TGCGCCAGCAGCCATGGACTAGCGATGAATGAGCAGTTCTTC. The chain couples TRBV4-3 to TRBJ2-1, with TRBD2 identical over 9 bases. V trimming: 3 bases; J trimming: 7 bases; junction bases outside the gene matches: 4. This CDR3 comprises 14 residues. Looked up from germline, CDR1 is LGHNA and CDR2 is YSLEER.

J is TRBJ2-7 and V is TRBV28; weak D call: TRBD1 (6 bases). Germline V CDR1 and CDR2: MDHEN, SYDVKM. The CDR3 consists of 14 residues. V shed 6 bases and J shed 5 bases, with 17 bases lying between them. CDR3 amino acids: CASSSPDSSHEQYF. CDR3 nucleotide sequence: TGTGCCAGCAGCTCCCCGGACAGTTCGCACGAGCAGTACTTC.

CDR3 DNA sequence: TGTGCCAGCTCACCAGACAGACTTCCAGAAAAACTGTTTTTT. Residues: CASSPDRLPEKLFF. The chain joins TRBV18 to TRBJ1-4; maybe TRBD1 (5 bases). The V gene's germline CDR1 is KGHSH and CDR2 LQKENI. This CDR3 is built from 14 residues. V was clipped by 2 bases and J by 8 bases, with 12 bases between them.

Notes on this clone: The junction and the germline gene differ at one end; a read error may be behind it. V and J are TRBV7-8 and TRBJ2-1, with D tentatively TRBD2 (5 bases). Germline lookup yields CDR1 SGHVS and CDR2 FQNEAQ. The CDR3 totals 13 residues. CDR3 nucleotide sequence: TGTGCCAGCAGCCTAGCCAGGTACAATGAGCAGTTCTTC. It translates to CASSLARYNEQFF.

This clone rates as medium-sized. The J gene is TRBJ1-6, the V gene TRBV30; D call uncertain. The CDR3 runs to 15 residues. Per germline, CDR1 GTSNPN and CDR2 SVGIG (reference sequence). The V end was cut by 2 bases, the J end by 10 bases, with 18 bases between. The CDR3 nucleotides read TGTGCCTGGAGTCCCGAGGCCTGGGGAGAATCACCCCTCCACTTT. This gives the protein CAWSPEAWGESPLHF. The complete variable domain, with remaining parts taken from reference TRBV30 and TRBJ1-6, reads SQTIHQWPATLVQPVGSPLSLECTVEGTSNPNLYWYRQAAGRGLQLLFYSVGIGQISSEVPQNLSASRPQDRQFILSSKKLLLSDSGFYLCAWSPEAWGESPLHFGNGTRLTVT.

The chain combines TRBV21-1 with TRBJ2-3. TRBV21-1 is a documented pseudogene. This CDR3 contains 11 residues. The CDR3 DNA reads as TGTGCCAGCCTTCACGAAAATACGCAGTATTTT. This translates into CASLHENTQYF.